A selection of T cell receptor beta chains follows, all from one sample in a study of response to subunit inactivated influenza vaccine. Each CDR3 protein gets one entry after TCRdb re-called the RT-PCR reads with MiXCR. The data contain around 540,000 distinct CDR3 sequences, approximately 12% of them singletons. The input for sequencing was PBMCs from blood, taken on the day of vaccination. The receptor set was obtained from a man aged 45-65 years who received an inactivated influenza vaccine. Each CDR3 is given with its conserved first and last residue. D genes are given only for firm matches. A clone size is listed for some rows: how often the clone was seen (once, few, many), or a class if it is expanded.

TRBD1	many	TRBV30	TRBJ2-2	CAWSVTGGSTGELFF	TGTGCCTGGAGTGTGACAGGGGGCTCAACCGGGGAGCTGTTTTTT
TRBD1	-	TRBV5-1	TRBJ1-2	CASSLDERQGASVGYTF	TGCGCCAGCAGCCTTGACGAAAGACAGGGGGCATCGGTCGGCTACACCTTC
-	-	TRBV7-3	TRBJ2-2	CASSSQGGATGELFF	TGTGCCAGCAGCTCCCAGGGGGGAGCCACCGGGGAGCTGTTTTTT
-	few	TRBV21-1	TRBJ2-1	CATRRWRKQFF	TGTGCCACCCGGAGGTGGAGGAAGCAGTTCTTC
-	-	TRBV27	TRBJ2-2	CASKRVTGELFF	TGTGCCAGCAAACGAGTCACCGGGGAGCTGTTTTTT
-	-	TRBV6-5	TRBJ2-1	CASSYSGQGKNEQFF	TGTGCCAGCAGTTACTCTGGGCAGGGGAAAAATGAGCAGTTCTTC
TRBD2	-	TRBV7-2	TRBJ2-1	CASSPGTSGNGEQFF	TGTGCCAGCAGCCCCGGGACTAGCGGGAATGGTGAGCAGTTCTTC
-	many	TRBV5-1	TRBJ2-4	CASSLRITSGKGSAKNIQYF	TGCGCCAGCAGCTTGCGTATTACGTCCGGGAAGGGATCAGCCAAAAACATTCAGTACTTC
TRBD2	many	TRBV7-3	TRBJ2-1	CASSFSGARYNEQFF	TGTGCCAGCAGCTTTAGCGGGGCCCGCTACAATGAGCAGTTCTTC
-	-	TRBV7-9	TRBJ1-1	CASSRTGTLTEAFF	TGTGCCAGCAGCCGAACTGGGACACTCACTGAAGCTTTCTTT
-	few	TRBV6-5	TRBJ2-7	CASSYRDRGAYEQYF	TGTGCCAGCAGTTACCGGGACCGGGGAGCGTACGAGCAGTACTTC
TRBD2	many	TRBV7-8	TRBJ2-3	CASSFVAGSTDTQYF	TGTGCCAGCAGCTTCGTAGCGGGGTCCACAGATACGCAGTATTTT
TRBD2	few	TRBV20-1	TRBJ2-2	CSASDGIAGQNTGELFF	TGCAGTGCTAGTGACGGTATAGCGGGCCAGAACACCGGGGAGCTGTTTTTT
TRBD2	few	TRBV29-1	TRBJ2-3	CSFTAPRVAGASWGTDTQYF	TGCAGCTTTACGGCCCCCCGGGTAGCGGGAGCCTCGTGGGGCACAGATACGCAGTATTTT
-	-	TRBV3-1	TRBJ2-1	CATTIPGGDEQFF	TGTGCCACTACAATTCCCGGGGGTGATGAGCAGTTCTTC
TRBD2	few	TRBV12-3/TRBV12-4	TRBJ2-1	CASSASGRLDEQFF	TGTGCCAGCAGTGCTAGCGGGAGGTTAGATGAGCAGTTCTTC
-	few	TRBV10-3	TRBJ2-5	CAIQGGNKETQYF	TGTGCCATCCAGGGGGGGAATAAAGAGACCCAGTACTTC
-	-	TRBV15	TRBJ2-1	CATSRGGREYNEQFF	TGTGCCACCAGCAGGGGTGGGCGGGAATACAATGAGCAGTTCTTC
TRBD2	many	TRBV5-1	TRBJ2-1	CASSFSGAGGLNEQFF	TGCGCCAGCAGCTTTTCCGGAGCGGGGGGGCTGAATGAGCAGTTCTTC